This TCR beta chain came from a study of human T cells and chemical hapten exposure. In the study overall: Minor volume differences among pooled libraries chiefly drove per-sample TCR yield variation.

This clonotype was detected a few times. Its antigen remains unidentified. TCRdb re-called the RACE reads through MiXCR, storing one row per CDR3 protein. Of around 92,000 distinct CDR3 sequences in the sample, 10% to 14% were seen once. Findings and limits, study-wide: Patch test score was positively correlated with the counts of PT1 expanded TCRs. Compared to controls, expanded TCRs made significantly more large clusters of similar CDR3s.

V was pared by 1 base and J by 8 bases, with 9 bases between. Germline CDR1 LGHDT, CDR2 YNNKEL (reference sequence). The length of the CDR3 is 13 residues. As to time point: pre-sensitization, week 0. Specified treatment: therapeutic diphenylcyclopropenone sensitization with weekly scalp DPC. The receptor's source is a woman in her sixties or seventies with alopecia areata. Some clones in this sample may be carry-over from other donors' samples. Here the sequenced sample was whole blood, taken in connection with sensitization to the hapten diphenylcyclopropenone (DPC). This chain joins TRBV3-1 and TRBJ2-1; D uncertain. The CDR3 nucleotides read TGTGCCAGCAGCCAAGGTGGTGTGGATGAGCAGTTCTTC. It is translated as CASSQGGVDEQFF.